The 16 T cell receptor beta chains below were found in one sample sequenced in a study of T cell clonotyping in hematopoietic cell transplantation. Generated by immunoSEQ multiplex PCR, the TCRdb table keeps only in-frame clones and is missing some. The table records roughly 37,000 clones, approximately 88% of them present only once. The specimen was peripheral blood mononuclear cells. Source of these receptors: a woman aged 35 to 49 in good health. Some clones in this sample may be carry-over from other donors' samples.

The CDR3 region has the DNA TGTGCCAGCAGTAGAGAGCGGGAGGTTTACAATGAGCAGTTCTTC. Translated, it gives CASSREREVYNEQFF. The chain carries TRBV2 and TRBJ2-1; TRBD2 matches 9 bases. CDR1 is SNHLY and CDR2 is FYNNEI in the germline V gene. The CDR3 spans 15 residues. Germline trimming cut 5 bases from V and 4 bases from J; bases unmatched to any gene: 6.

The chain employs TRBV28 and TRBJ1-5; 9 nucleotides line up with TRBD1. J gave up 7 bases and V 5 bases, and 9 bases lay outside the gene matches. CDR3 size: 15 residues. Germline V gene sequence: CDR1 MDHEN, CDR2 SYDVKM. Here the CDR3 reads CASSPQGAMGQPQHF. In DNA, the CDR3 is TGTGCCAGCAGTCCACAGGGGGCGATGGGACAGCCCCAGCATTTT. Drawing the rest from reference TRBV28 and TRBJ1-5, the complete variable domain is DVKVTQSSRYLVKRTGEKVFLECVQDMDHENMFWYRQDPGLGLRLIYFSYDVKMKEKGDIPEGYSVSREKKERFSLILESASTNQTSMYLCASSPQGAMGQPQHFGDGTRLSIL.

This sequence joins TRBV21-1 and TRBJ1-1. TRBV21-1 is given as a pseudogene. This CDR3 contains 11 residues. DNA for the CDR3: TGTGCCAGCAGCCCTAACACTGAAGCTTTCTTT. Its translation is CASSPNTEAFF.

CDR3 protein: CASSVGPDLEQFF. The DNA of the CDR3 is TGTGCCAGCAGCGTAGGTCCCGACCTTGAGCAGTTCTTC. This sequence joins TRBV9 and TRBJ2-1; D is unresolved. Germline CDR1 reads SGDLS; CDR2 reads YYNGEE. Trimming pared 0 bases from V and 9 bases from J, leaving 10 bases between. The CDR3 extends over 13 amino acids.

The rearrangement uses TRBV10-3 and TRBJ2-7; the D call may be TRBD1 or TRBD2 (6 bases each). The CDR3 totals 13 residues. Germline CDR1 and CDR2: ENHRY and SYGVKD. Trimming left V 6 bases short and J 3 bases short, with 12 bases between. The CDR3 spells CAISFKGGYEQYF. The CDR3 DNA sequence: TGTGCCATCAGCTTTAAGGGGGGCTACGAGCAGTACTTC.

The rearrangement uses TRBV5-4 and TRBJ2-5, with TRBD2 identical over 9 bases. The V and J ends lost 0 bases and 4 bases, in that order; junction bases with no gene match: 4. Germline V gene lookup returns CDR1 SGHNT and CDR2 YYREEE (reference sequence). The CDR3 has 15 residues. The CDR3 coding sequence is TGTGCCAGCAGCTTGGGTAGCGGGGGCCCAGAGACCCAGTACTTC. Translating gives CASSLGSGGPETQYF.

The chain is built from TRBV5-1 and TRBJ1-1; 7 nucleotides align to TRBD1. Germline loops: CDR1 SGHRS, CDR2 YFSETQ. The CDR3 sequence is 13 residues long. Losses at the gene ends were 5 bases for V and 2 bases for J; bases not matched to a gene: 3. The CDR3 here is CASRQGLNTEAFF. The CDR3 DNA sequence: TGCGCCAGCAGACAGGGGCTTAACACTGAAGCTTTCTTT.

The chain is built from TRBV6-5 and TRBJ2-5; D not resolved. CDR1 and CDR2 from the germline V gene are MNHEY and SVGAGI. The CDR3 totals 11 residues. V dropped 2 bases and J dropped 5 bases, with 3 bases sitting between them. The CDR3, as DNA: TGTGCCAGCAGTTACGGGGAGACCCAGTACTTC. It encodes CASSYGETQYF.

This clone has a single count. The chain combines TRBV9 with TRBJ2-7; 8 nucleotides match TRBD2. Looked up from germline, CDR1 is SGDLS and CDR2 is YYNGEE. Losses at the gene ends were 3 bases for V and 2 bases for J; bases not matched to a gene: 7. The CDR3 extends over 15 amino acids. The CDR3 sequence is CASSARLANTYEQYF. CDR3 DNA: TGTGCCAGCAGCGCGAGACTAGCGAATACCTACGAGCAGTACTTC.

The genes are TRBV28 and TRBJ2-5; 9 bases align to TRBD2. V was clipped by 8 bases and J by 4 bases; unmatched bases: 14. The length of the CDR3 is 16 residues. Germline CDR1 reads MDHEN; CDR2 reads SYDVKM. CDR3 loop: CASVLSGGRAGETQYF. The CDR3 coding sequence is TGTGCCAGCGTCCTCTCGGGCGGGAGGGCTGGAGAGACCCAGTACTTC. The full variable domain, its missing parts supplied by reference TRBV28 and TRBJ2-5, is DVKVTQSSRYLVKRTGEKVFLECVQDMDHENMFWYRQDPGLGLRLIYFSYDVKMKEKGDIPEGYSVSREKKERFSLILESASTNQTSMYLCASVLSGGRAGETQYFGPGTRLLVL.

The chain links TRBV19 to TRBJ1-2, with a weak D call TRBD1 (5 bases). The CDR3 runs 15 residues. Deletions cut 7 bases from V and 2 bases from J, with 17 bases between. The germline CDR1 and CDR2 sequences are LNHDA and SQIVND (reference sequence). This chain's CDR3 is CASIHTGAVNYGYTF. CDR3 nucleotide sequence: TGTGCCAGTATCCACACTGGGGCAGTCAACTATGGCTACACCTTC.

This rearrangement joins TRBV30 to TRBJ2-1; TRBD2 aligns across 8 bases. This CDR3 region has 12 residues. V lost 2 bases and J lost 10; bases outside the gene matches: 4. Germline loops: CDR1 GTSNPN, CDR2 SVGIG (reference sequence). The DNA for the CDR3 is TGTGCCTGGAGTAGCGGGAGCGGGGAGCAGTTCTTC. Its translation: CAWSSGSGEQFF.

The chain links TRBV19 to TRBJ1-5; TRBD1 might be the D (5 bases). Germline-derived CDR1 and CDR2 are LNHDA and SQIVND (reference sequence). There are 15 residues in the CDR3. The germline V and J ends were trimmed by 4 bases and 4 bases, with 14 bases remaining between them. CDR3 coding DNA: TGTGCCAGTAGTAAAGGAGGGGAAAGGAATCAGCCCCAGCATTTT. Translating gives CASSKGGERNQPQHF.

The CDR3 loop is CASGLLARPPQETQYF. CDR3 sequence (DNA): TGCGCCAGCGGACTCCTAGCCAGGCCGCCCCAAGAGACCCAGTACTTC. The chain uses TRBV5-1 and TRBJ2-5; possibly TRBD2 for D (5 bases). This CDR3 is 16 amino acids long. CDR1 and CDR2 (germline): SGHRS, YFSETQ. The V gene lost 7 bases and the J gene lost 1 base, with 20 bases spanning the gap.

The chain joins TRBV5-6 to TRBJ1-2; 11 nucleotides agree with TRBD1. The CDR3 has 14 residues. With 3 bases clipped from V and 7 bases from J, the junction kept 5 bases outside the gene matches. Per the germline V gene, CDR1 is SGHDT and CDR2 is YYEEEE. The CDR3 loop is CASSWGDRGAGYTF. The CDR3 DNA reads TGTGCCAGCAGCTGGGGGGACAGGGGGGCTGGCTACACCTTC. Variable domain in full (rest from reference TRBV5-6 and TRBJ1-2): DAGVTQSPTHLIKTRGQQVTLRCSPKSGHDTVSWYQQALGQGPQFIFQYYEEEERQRGNFPDRFSGHQFPNYSSELNVNALLLGDSALYLCASSWGDRGAGYTFGSGTRLTVV.

The count of this clone is one. DNA for the CDR3: TGCAGCCTCCACTCCAAGCCTTCCTACAATGAGCAGTTCTTC. As protein: CSLHSKPSYNEQFF. J is TRBJ2-1 and V is TRBV29-1, with D hard to call. The V gene lost 8 bases and the J gene lost 1 base, with 15 bases spanning the gap. Germline V gene lookup returns CDR1 SQVTM and CDR2 ANQGSEA. The CDR3 spans 14 residues.